This T cell receptor beta chain was obtained from a study of response to subunit inactivated influenza vaccine. This clonotype has a handful of counts. Per the germline V gene, CDR1 is MNHEY and CDR2 is SVGEGT. This CDR3 comprises 14 residues. Trimming removed 4 bases at V and 4 bases at J, with 13 bases between. Each CDR3 protein gets one entry after TCRdb re-called the RT-PCR reads with MiXCR. Here the sample spans approximately 500,000 distinct CDR3 sequences, approximately 12% being singletons. The chain is built from TRBV6-2 or TRBV6-3 and TRBJ1-1, with D possibly matching TRBD1 (5 bases). The sequence was collected from a man aged 50-59 years who received an inactivated influenza vaccine. Sequences were derived from PBMCs from blood, sampled around seven weeks after vaccination. The CDR3 here is CASSLGVAGTEAFF. The CDR3 nucleotides read TGTGCCAGCAGTTTGGGGGTCGCAGGCACTGAAGCTTTCTTT.